This T cell receptor (beta chain) was found in a study of shared clonotypes between healthy human individuals. Generated by immunoSEQ multiplex PCR, the TCRdb table keeps only in-frame clones and is missing some. The top ten hold approximately 1.5% of the sample, which has nearly 1,000,000 clones, 60% to 85% seen once. This sequence was found in a man in his late teens or twenties in good health. Sequences were obtained from memory CD4+ T cells sorted from blood. Subset here: CD45RA-negative fraction.

The DNA for the CDR3 is TGCGCCAGCAGCGCGGGACCTTCGAACACCGGGGAGCTGTTTTTT. Translated: CASSAGPSNTGELFF. The chain combines TRBV5-1 with TRBJ2-2, with a tentative D call TRBD2 (6 bases). The CDR3 loop spans 15 amino acids. The V gene's germline CDR1 is SGHRS and CDR2 YFSETQ. Trimming cost V 4 bases and J 0 bases, with 10 bases left between them. The variable domain in full, completed from reference TRBV5-1 and TRBJ2-2, reads KAGVTQTPRYLIKTRGQQVTLSCSPISGHRSVSWYQQTPGQGLQFLFEYFSETQRNKGNFPGRFSGRQFSNSRSEMNVSTLELGDSALYLCASSAGPSNTGELFFGEGSRLTVL.